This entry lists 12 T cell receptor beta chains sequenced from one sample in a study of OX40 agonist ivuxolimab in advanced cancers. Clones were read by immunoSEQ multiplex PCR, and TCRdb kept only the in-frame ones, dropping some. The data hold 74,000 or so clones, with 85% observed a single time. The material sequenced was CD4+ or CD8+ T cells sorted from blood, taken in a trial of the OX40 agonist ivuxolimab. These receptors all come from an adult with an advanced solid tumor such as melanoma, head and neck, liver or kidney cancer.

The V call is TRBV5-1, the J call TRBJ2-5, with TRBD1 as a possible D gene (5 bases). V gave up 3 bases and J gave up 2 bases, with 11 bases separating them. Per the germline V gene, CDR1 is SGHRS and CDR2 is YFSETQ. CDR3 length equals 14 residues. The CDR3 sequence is CASSSQNRQETQYF. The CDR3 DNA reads TGCGCCAGCAGCTCCCAAAACAGGCAAGAGACCCAGTACTTC. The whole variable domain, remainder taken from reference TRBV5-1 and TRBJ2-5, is KAGVTQTPRYLIKTRGQQVTLSCSPISGHRSVSWYQQTPGQGLQFLFEYFSETQRNKGNFPGRFSGRQFSNSRSEMNVSTLELGDSALYLCASSSQNRQETQYFGPGTRLLVL.

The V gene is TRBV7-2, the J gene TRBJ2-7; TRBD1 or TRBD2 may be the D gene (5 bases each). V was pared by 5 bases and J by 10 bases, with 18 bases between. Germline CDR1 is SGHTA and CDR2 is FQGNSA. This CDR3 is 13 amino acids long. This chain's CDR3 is CASSLLGTDGQYF. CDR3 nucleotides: TGTGCCAGCAGCCTATTAGGGACGGACGGCCAGTACTTC.

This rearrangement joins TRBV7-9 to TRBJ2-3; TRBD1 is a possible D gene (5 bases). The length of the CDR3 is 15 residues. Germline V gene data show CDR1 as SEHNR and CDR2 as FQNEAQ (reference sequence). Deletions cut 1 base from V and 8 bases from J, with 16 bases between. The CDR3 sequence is CASSLVTQVAGTQYF. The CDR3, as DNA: TGTGCCAGCAGCTTAGTGACACAGGTCGCAGGTACGCAGTATTTT. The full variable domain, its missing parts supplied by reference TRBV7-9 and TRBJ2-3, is DTGVSQNPRHKITKRGQNVTFRCDPISEHNRLYWYRQTLGQGPEFLTYFQNEAQLEKSRLLSDRFSAERPKGSFSTLEIQRTEQGDSAMYLCASSLVTQVAGTQYFGPGTRLTVL.

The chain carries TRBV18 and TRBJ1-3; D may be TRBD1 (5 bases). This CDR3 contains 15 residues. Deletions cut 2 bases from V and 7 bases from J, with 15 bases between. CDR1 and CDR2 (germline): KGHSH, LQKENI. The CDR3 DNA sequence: TGTGCCAGCTCACCAACGGGGGGAGGCTATAACACCATATATTTT. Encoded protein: CASSPTGGGYNTIYF.

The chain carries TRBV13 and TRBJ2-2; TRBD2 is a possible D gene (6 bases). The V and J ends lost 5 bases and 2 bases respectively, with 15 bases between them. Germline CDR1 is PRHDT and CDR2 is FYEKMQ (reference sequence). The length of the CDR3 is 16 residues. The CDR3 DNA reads TGTGCCAGCAGCACTAGGGCAGGGACTAACACCGGGGAGCTGTTTTTT. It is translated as CASSTRAGTNTGELFF. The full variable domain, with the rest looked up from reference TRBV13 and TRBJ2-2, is AAGVIQSPRHLIKEKRETATLKCYPIPRHDTVYWYQQGPGQDPQFLISFYEKMQSDKGSIPDRFSAQQFSDYHSELNMSSLELGDSALYFCASSTRAGTNTGELFFGEGSRLTVL.

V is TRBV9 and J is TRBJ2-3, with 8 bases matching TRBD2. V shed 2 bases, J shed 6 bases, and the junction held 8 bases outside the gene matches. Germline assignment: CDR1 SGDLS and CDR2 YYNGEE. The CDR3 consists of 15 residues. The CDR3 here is CASSVSAGAKDTQYF. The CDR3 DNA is TGTGCCAGCAGCGTTTCAGCGGGAGCTAAGGATACGCAGTATTTT.

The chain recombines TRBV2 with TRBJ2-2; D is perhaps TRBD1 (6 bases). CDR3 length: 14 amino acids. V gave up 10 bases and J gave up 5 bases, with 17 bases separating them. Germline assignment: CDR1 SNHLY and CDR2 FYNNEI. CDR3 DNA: TGTGCCACCTCAGGGGTAGCAGAGACCGGGGAGCTGTTTTTT. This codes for CATSGVAETGELFF.

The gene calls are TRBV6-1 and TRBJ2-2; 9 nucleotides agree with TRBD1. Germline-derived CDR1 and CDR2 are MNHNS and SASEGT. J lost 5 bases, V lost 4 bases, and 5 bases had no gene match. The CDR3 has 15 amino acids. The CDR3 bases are TGTGCCAGCAGTGTGGGGACAGGGAGAACCGGGGAGCTGTTTTTT. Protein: CASSVGTGRTGELFF.

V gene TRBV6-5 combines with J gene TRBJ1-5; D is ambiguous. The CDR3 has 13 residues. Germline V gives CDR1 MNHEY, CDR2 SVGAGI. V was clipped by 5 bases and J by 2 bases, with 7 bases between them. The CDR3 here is CASSRGGNQPQHF. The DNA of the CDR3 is TGTGCCAGCAGTCGCGGGGGCAATCAGCCCCAGCATTTT.

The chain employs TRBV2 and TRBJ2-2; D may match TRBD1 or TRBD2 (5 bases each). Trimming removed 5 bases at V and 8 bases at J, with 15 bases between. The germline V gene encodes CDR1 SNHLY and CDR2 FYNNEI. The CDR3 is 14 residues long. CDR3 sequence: CASSPSRGRGELFF. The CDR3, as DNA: TGTGCCAGCAGTCCCTCCCGGGGCCGAGGGGAGCTGTTTTTT.

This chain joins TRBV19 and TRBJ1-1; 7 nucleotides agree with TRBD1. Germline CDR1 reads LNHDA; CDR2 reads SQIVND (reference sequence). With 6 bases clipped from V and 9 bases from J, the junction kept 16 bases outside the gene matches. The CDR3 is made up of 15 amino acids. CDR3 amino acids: CASRYLAAGTAQAFF. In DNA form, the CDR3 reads TGTGCCAGTAGGTACTTGGCGGCCGGGACAGCTCAAGCTTTCTTT.

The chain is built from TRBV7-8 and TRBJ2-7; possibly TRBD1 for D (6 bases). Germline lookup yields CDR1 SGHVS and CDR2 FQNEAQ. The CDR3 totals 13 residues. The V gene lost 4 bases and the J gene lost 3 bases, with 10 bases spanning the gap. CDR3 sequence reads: CASSSQGNYEQYF. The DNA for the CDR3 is TGTGCCAGCAGCTCGCAGGGGAACTACGAGCAGTACTTC.